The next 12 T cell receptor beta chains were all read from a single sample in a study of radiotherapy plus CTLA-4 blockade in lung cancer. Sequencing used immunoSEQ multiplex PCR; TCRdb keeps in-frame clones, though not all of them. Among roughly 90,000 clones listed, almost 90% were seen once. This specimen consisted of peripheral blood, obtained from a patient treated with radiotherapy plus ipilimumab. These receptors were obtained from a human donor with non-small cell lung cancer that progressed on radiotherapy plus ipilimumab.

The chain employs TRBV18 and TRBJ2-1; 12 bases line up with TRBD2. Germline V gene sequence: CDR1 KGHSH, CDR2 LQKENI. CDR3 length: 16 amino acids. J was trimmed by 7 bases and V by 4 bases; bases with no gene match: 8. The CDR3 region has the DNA TGTGCCAGCTCACAAACTAGCGGGAGGAGGTGGAATGAGCAGTTCTTC. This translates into CASSQTSGRRWNEQFF.

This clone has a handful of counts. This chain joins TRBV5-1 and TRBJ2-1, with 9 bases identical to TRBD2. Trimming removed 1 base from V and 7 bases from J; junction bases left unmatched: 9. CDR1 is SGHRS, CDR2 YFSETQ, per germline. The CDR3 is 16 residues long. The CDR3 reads CASSLQAGGGGNEQFF. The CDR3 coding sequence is TGCGCCAGCAGCTTGCAAGCGGGAGGAGGAGGGAATGAGCAGTTCTTC.

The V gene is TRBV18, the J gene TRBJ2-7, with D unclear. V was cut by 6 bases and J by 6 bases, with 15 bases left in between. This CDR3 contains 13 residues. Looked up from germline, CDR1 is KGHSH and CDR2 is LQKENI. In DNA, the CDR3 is TGTGCCAGCTCCGCACCCCCTACGGTCGAGCAGTACTTC. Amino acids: CASSAPPTVEQYF.

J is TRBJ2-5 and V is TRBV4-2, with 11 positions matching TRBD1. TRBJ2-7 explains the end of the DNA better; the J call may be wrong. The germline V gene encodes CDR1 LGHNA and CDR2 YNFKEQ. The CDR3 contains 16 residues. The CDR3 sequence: CASSTAGGTGGGEQYF. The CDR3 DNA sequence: TGTGCCAGCAGCACAGCCGGGGGGACAGGGGGTGGCGAGCAGTACTTC.

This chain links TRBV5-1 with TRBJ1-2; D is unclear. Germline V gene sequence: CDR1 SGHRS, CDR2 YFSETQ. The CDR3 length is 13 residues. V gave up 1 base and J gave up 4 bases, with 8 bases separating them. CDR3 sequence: CASSLSVLYGYTF. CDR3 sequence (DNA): TGCGCCAGCAGCTTGTCGGTGCTCTATGGCTACACCTTC.

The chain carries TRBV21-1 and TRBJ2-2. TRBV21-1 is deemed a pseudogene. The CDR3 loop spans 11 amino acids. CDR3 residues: CASSNTGELFF. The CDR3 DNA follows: TGTGCCAGCAGTAACACCGGGGAGCTGTTTTTT.

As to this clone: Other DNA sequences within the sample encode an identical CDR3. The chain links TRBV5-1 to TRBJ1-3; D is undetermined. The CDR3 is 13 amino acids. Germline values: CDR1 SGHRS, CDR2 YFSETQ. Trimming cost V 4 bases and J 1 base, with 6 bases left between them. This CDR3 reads CASSLGSGNTIYF. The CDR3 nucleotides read TGCGCCAGCAGCCTCGGTTCTGGAAACACCATATATTTT.

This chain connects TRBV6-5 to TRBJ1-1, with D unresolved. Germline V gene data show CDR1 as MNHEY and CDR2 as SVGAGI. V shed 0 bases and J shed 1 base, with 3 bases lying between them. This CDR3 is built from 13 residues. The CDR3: CASSYSQNTEAFF. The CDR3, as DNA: TGTGCCAGCAGTTACTCGCAGAACACTGAAGCTTTCTTT.

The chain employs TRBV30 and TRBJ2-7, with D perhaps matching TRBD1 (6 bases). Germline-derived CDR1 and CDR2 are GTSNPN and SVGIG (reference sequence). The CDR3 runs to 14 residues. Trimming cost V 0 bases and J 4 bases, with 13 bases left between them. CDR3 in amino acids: CAWSVQGRRYEQYF. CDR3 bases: TGTGCCTGGAGTGTACAGGGTCGTAGGTACGAGCAGTACTTC.

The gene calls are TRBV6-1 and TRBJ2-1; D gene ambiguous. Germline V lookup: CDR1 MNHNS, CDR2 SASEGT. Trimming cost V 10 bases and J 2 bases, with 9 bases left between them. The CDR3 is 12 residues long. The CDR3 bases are TGTGCCACCCGGTTGCCCTACAATGAGCAGTTCTTC. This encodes CATRLPYNEQFF.

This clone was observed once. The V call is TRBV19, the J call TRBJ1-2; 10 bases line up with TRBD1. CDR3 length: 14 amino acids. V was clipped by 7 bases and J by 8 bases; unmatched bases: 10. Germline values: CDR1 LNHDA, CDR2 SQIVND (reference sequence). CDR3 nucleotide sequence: TGTGCCAGTAAAAAGGGGACAGGGGAGAGGGGCTACACCTTC. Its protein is CASKKGTGERGYTF.

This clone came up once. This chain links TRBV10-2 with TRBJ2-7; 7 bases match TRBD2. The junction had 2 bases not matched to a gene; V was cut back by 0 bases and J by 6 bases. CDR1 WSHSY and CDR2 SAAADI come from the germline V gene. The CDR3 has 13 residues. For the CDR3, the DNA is TGCGCCAGCAGTGAGTCAGGGGAGGGCGAGCAGTACTTC. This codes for CASSESGEGEQYF.